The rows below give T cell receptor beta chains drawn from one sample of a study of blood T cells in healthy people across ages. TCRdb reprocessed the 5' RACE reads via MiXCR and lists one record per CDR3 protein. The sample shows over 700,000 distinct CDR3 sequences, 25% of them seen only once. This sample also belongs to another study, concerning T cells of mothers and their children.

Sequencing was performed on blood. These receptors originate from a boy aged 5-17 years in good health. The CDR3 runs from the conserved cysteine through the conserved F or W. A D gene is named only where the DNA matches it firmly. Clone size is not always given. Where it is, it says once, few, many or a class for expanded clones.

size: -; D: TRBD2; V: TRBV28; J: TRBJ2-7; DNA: TGTGCCAGCACTCCAGGGGGGACTAGCGGGACCTACGAGCAGTACTTC; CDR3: CASTPGGTSGTYEQYF
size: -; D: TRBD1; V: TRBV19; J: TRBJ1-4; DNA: TGTGCCAGTAGTATACGACAGGGGGCGGTTAATGAAAAACTGTTTTTT; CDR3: CASSIRQGAVNEKLFF
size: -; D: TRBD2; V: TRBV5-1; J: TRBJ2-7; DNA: TGCGCCAGCAGCTTACAGCGGGAGACTTCCTACGAGCAGTACTTC; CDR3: CASSLQRETSYEQYF
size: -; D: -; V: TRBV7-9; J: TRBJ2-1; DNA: TGTGCCAGCAGCTTTACCAGATTATCTTACAATGAGCAGTTCTTC; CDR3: CASSFTRLSYNEQFF
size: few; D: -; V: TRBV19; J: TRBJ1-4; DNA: TGTGCCAGTAGTCCAAACCGGAGGGGATACGAGGAAAAACTGTTTTTT; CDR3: CASSPNRRGYEEKLFF
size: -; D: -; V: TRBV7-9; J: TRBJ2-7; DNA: TGTGCCAGCAGCCAAAGGGACCTCGCACACGAGCAGTACTTC; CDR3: CASSQRDLAHEQYF
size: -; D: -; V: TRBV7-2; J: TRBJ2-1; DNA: TGTGCCAGCAGCCCGAGGGGCGGCGGGATCAGTTCCTACAATGAGCAGTTCTTC; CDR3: CASSPRGGGISSYNEQFF
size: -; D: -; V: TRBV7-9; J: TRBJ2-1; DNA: TGTGCCAGCAGCCCCCTGGCGAGTCCTTACTCCTACAATGAGCAGTTCTTC; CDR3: CASSPLASPYSYNEQFF
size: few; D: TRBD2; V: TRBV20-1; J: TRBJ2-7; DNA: TGCAGTGCGGAAGGGACTAGCGGGACCAACGAGCAGTACTTC; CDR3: CSAEGTSGTNEQYF
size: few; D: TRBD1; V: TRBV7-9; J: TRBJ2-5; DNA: TGTGCCAGCAGTCAACAACAGGGGGTGGCGGAGACCCAGTACTTC; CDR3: CASSQQQGVAETQYF
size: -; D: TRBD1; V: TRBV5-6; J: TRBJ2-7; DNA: TGTGCCAGCAGCCTCGGACAGGCGGTGGGGCAGTACTTC; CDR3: CASSLGQAVGQYF
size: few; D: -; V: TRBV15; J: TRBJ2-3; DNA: TGTGCCGCCAGGAGCGAAGGATCCACAGATACGCAGTATTTT; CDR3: CAARSEGSTDTQYF
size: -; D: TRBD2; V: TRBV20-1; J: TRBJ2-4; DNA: TGCAGTCTCCCACGGGTTATGACTAGCGGATTTGTTGGAGGTTCGGAGCACATTCAGTACTTC; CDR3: CSLPRVMTSGFVGGSEHIQYF
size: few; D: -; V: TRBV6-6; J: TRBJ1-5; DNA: TGTGCCAGCAGTTACGGGCGGAATAGCAATCAGCCCCAGCATTTT; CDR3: CASSYGRNSNQPQHF
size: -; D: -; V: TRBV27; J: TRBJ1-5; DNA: TGTGCCAGCAGTGGCAGATACGGGGATCAGCCCCAGCATTTT; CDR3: CASSGRYGDQPQHF
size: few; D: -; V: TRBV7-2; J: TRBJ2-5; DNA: TGTGCCAGCAGCTTAGGGGAGCCCCAAGAGACCCAGTACTTC; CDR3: CASSLGEPQETQYF
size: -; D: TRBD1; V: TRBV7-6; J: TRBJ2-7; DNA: TGTGCCAGCAGCCCTTCCCAGGGGGTGTTCTACGAGCAGCACTTC; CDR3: CASSPSQGVFYEQHF
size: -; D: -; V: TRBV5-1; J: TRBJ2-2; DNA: TGCGCCAGCAGCTTGGACAGGTCTGGCGGGGAGCTGTTTTTT; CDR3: CASSLDRSGGELFF
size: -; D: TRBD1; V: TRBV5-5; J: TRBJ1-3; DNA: TGTGCCAGCAGCTTGGAGGGGGCATTGGGAAACACCATATATTTT; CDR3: CASSLEGALGNTIYF
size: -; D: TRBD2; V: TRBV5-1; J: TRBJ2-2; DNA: TGCGCCAGCAGCTCGACTAGCGGGAGTTGGGACACCGGGGAGCTGTTTTTT; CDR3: CASSSTSGSWDTGELFF
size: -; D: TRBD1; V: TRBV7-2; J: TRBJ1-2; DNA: TGTGCCAGCAGCTTCGGTGGGACAGCAACGCCCTATGGCTACACTTTC; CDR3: CASSFGGTATPYGYTF
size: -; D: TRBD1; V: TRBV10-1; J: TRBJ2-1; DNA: TGCGCCAGCAGTGAATTCAGGGGGAATGAGCAGTTCTTC; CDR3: CASSEFRGNEQFF
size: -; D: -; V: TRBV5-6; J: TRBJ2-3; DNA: TGTGCCACCTACCTCCTAGCTAGCACAGATACGCAGTATTTT; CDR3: CATYLLASTDTQYF
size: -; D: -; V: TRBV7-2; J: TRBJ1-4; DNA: TGTGCCAGCAGCTTAGAGAGACTTAATGAAAAACTGTTTTTT; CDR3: CASSLERLNEKLFF
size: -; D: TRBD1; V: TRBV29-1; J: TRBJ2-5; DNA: TGCAGCGTACCGGGACAGGGTATTGAGACCCAGTACTTC; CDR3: CSVPGQGIETQYF
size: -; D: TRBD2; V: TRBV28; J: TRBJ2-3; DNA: TGTGCCAGCAGTTCCCTAGCGGGAGAGTTTTGGTATACGCAGTATTTT; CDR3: CASSSLAGEFWYTQYF
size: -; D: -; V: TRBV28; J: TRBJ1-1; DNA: TGTGCCAGCAGAAACCAGGGACAGAACACTGAAGCTTTCTTT; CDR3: CASRNQGQNTEAFF
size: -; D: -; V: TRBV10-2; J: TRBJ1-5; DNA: TGCGCCAGCAGTGAGTCGGAGAGCAATCAGCCCCAGCATTTT; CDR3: CASSESESNQPQHF
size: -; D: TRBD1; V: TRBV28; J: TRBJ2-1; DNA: TGTGCCAGCAGTTTTGGACAGGCGGATTACAATGAGCAGTTCTTC; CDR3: CASSFGQADYNEQFF
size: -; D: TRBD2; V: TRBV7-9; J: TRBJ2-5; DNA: TGTGCCAGCGGGGGGACTATCGAAGAGCAGTACTTC; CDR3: CASGGTIEEQYF
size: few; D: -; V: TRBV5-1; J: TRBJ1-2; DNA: TGCGCCAGCAGCTTGACCGGATCCCCTAACTATGGCTACACCTTC; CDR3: CASSLTGSPNYGYTF
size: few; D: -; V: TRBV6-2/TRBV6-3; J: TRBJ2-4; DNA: TGTGCCAGCAGTTACCGCGGGACAGCTAAAAACATTCAGTACTTC; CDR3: CASSYRGTAKNIQYF
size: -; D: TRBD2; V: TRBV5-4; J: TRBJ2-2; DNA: TGTGCCAGCAGCTCTCTAGCGGGGGGGAACACCGGGGAGCTGTTTTTT; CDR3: CASSSLAGGNTGELFF
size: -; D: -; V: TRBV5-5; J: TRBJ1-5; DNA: TGTGCCAGCAGCTTGGGCATTAGCAATCAGCCCCAGCATTTT; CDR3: CASSLGISNQPQHF
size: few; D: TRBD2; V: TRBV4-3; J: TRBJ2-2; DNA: TGCGCCAGCAGCCAAAGATTGGGGACTAGCGGGGGGGCGAACACCGGGGAGCTGTTTTTT; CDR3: CASSQRLGTSGGANTGELFF
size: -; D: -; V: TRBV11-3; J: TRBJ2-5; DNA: TGTGCCAGCAGCTCAATACAGGATCAAGAGACCCAGTACTTC; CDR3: CASSSIQDQETQYF
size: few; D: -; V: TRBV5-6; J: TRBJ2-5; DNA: TGTGCCAGCAGCCACCAGGTGGAGACCCAGTACTTC; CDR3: CASSHQVETQYF
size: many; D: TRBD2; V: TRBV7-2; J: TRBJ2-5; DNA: TGTGCCAGCAGCTACGGACTAGCGGGAGGGTCGGAGACCCAGTACTTC; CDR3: CASSYGLAGGSETQYF
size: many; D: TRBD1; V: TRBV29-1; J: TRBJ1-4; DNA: TGCAGCGTTGGCAGGGGGGAAAAACTGTTTTTT; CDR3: CSVGRGEKLFF
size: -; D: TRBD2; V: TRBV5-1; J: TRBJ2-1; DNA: TGCGCCAGCAGCTTGGTCGGCGGGAGGGCAGGTGAGCAGTTCTTC; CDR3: CASSLVGGRAGEQFF
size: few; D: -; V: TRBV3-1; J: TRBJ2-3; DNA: TGTGCCAGCAGCAAAGATCGGGACAAACGTCCAGATACGCAGTATTTT; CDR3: CASSKDRDKRPDTQYF
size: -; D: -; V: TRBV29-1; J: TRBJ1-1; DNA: TGCAGCGTGGGGTTGTGGGGGACTGAAGCTTTCTTT; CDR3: CSVGLWGTEAFF
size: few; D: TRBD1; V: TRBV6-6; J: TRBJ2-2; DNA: TGTGCCAGCAGTTACTCGGACAGGGTGAACACCGGGGAGCTGTTTTTT; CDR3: CASSYSDRVNTGELFF
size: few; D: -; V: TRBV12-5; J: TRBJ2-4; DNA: TGTGCTAGTGGACCCGACCGACCCGGGTGGGACATTCAGTACTTC; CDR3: CASGPDRPGWDIQYF
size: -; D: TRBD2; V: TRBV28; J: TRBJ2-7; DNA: TGTGCCAGCAGTTTGTGGACTAGCGGGAGTTACGAGCAGTACTTC; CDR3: CASSLWTSGSYEQYF
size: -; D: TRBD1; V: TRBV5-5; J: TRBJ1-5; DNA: TGTGCCAGCAGCAGCGGACAGGGCAGTGAGCCCCAGCATTTT; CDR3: CASSSGQGSEPQHF
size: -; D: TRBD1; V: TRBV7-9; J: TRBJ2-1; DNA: TGTGCCAGCAGTTCGACAGGGGCGGGCAATGAGCAGTTCTTC; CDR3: CASSSTGAGNEQFF
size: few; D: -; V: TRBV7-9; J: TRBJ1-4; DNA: TGTGCCAGCAGCTCTGGCGTCAGAATTTATGAAAAACTGTTTTTT; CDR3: CASSSGVRIYEKLFF
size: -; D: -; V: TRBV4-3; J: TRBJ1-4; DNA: TGCGCCAGCAAGGGACATATCAATGAAAAACTGTTTTTT; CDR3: CASKGHINEKLFF
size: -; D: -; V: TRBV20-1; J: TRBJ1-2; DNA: TGCAGTGCTCCCAGGGAGGACTATGGCTACCCCTTC; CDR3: CSAPREDYGYPF
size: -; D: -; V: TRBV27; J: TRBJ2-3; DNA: TGTGCCAGCAGTTTAAGGAGGGGACGGGTGTCCACAGATACGCAGTATTTT; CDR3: CASSLRRGRVSTDTQYF
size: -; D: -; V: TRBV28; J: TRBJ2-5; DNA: TGTGCCAGCAGTTTATGGTGGGAGAAAGAGACCCAGTACTTC; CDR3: CASSLWWEKETQYF
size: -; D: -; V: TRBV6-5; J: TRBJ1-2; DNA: TGTGCCAGCAGTTACAACCCGCAGCGGCACTATGGCTACACCTTC; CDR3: CASSYNPQRHYGYTF
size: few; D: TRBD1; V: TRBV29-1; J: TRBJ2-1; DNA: TGCAGCGTATGGGGACAGATATTTTACAATGAGCAGTTCTTC; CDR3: CSVWGQIFYNEQFF
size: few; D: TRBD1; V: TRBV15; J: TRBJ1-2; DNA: TGTGCCACCAGCAGAGATCCCACAGGGGGCTATGGCTACACCTTC; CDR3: CATSRDPTGGYGYTF
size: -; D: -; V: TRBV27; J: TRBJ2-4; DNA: TGTGCCAGCAGATCGACATACAGTCCTATATTAGCCAAAAACATTCAGTACTTC; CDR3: CASRSTYSPILAKNIQYF
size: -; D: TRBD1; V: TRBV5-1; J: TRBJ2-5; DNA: TGCGCCAGCAGCAAGGGGGCAGGGAAAGAGACCCAGTACTTC; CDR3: CASSKGAGKETQYF
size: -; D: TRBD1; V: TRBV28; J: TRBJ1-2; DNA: TGTGCCAGCAGCTCCGACAGGGTGTATGGCTACACCTTC; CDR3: CASSSDRVYGYTF
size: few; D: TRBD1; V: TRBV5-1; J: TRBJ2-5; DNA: TGCGCCAGCAGCCCTGGGACAGGGAAAAAGGAGACCCAGTACTTC; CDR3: CASSPGTGKKETQYF